This T cell receptor beta chain derives from a study of cytomegalovirus exposure and HLA in healthy donors. The CDR3 has 15 residues. In germline, CDR1 is KGHSH, CDR2 LQKENI. J gave up 4 bases and V 3 bases, and 8 bases lay outside the gene matches. With 60 Vbeta and 13 Jbeta primers, the PCR was carried out. Sequencing used immunoSEQ multiplex PCR; TCRdb keeps in-frame clones, though not all of them. The profile shows around 140,000 clones, 75% to 85% of them singletons. As to this clone: Its antigen remains unidentified.

Findings and caveats of the study: Follow-up analysis later connected one missense variant in DCLRE1C with trimming of TCR beta V- and J-genes.

V gene TRBV18 combines with J gene TRBJ2-7; TRBD2 matches at 8 bases. Sequenced input: PBMCs. This TCR was sampled from a woman aged 40 to 49 in good health and CMV-seronegative. The CDR3 region is CASSPIRGGGYEQYF. CDR3 bases: TGTGCCAGCTCACCGATACGGGGGGGCGGGTACGAGCAGTACTTC.